Shown below are 24 T cell receptor beta chains from a single sample sequenced in a study of blood T cell repertoires in COVID-19. TCRdb's table, derived via immunoSEQ multiplex PCR, lists solely in-frame clones and lacks some. The repertoire holds 150,000 to 200,000 clones, with about 85% as singletons. The specimen sequenced was PBMCs or T cells enriched from blood (not recorded which). These TCRs come from a young woman who had recovered from COVID-19.

The chain is built from TRBV5-1 and TRBJ2-5; 13 bases agree with TRBD2. This CDR3 region has 16 residues. J was trimmed by 5 bases and V by 7 bases; bases with no gene match: 11. CDR1 SGHRS and CDR2 YFSETQ come from the germline V gene. The CDR3 is CASGERTSGSGETQYF. DNA for the CDR3: TGCGCCAGCGGAGAAAGGACTAGCGGGAGTGGGGAGACCCAGTACTTC.

This clone was observed a handful of times. The gene calls are TRBV5-6 and TRBJ1-6; D is perhaps TRBD1 (6 bases). Germline lookup yields CDR1 SGHDT and CDR2 YYEEEE. There are 14 residues in the CDR3. V lost 7 bases to trimming and J lost 6 bases, with 14 bases between them. In nucleotides, the CDR3 is TGTGCCAGCTGGTCGGGACAATTTAATTCACCCCTCCACTTT. Protein product: CASWSGQFNSPLHF. Full variable domain (missing parts from reference TRBV5-6 and TRBJ1-6): DAGVTQSPTHLIKTRGQQVTLRCSPKSGHDTVSWYQQALGQGPQFIFQYYEEEERQRGNFPDRFSGHQFPNYSSELNVNALLLGDSALYLCASWSGQFNSPLHFGNGTRLTVT.

This sequence joins TRBV6-5 and TRBJ1-2, with 8 bases aligning to TRBD1. Germline CDR1 and CDR2: MNHEY and SVGAGI. The CDR3 has 15 residues. The V segment lost 6 bases and the J segment 4 bases; nucleotides outside the gene matches: 10. The CDR3 sequence: CASRTSGGSGYGYTF. The CDR3 coding sequence is TGTGCCAGCAGGACCTCAGGGGGCAGTGGCTATGGCTACACCTTC.

The chain employs TRBV3-1 (or the pseudogene TRBV3-2) and TRBJ1-1; TRBD1 matches at 8 bases. Losses at the gene ends were 3 bases for V and 7 bases for J; bases not matched to a gene: 7. The CDR3 has 14 residues. Per the germline V gene, CDR1 is LGHDT and CDR2 is YNNKEL (reference sequence). CDR3 loop: CASSHSDRVGEAFF. In nucleotides, the CDR3 is TGTGCCAGCAGCCACTCGGACAGGGTCGGTGAAGCTTTCTTT.

V gene TRBV19 combines with J gene TRBJ1-5; 7 bases line up with TRBD1. CDR3 length: 17 amino acids. Germline values: CDR1 LNHDA, CDR2 SQIVND (reference sequence). J lost 6 bases, V lost 5 bases, and 16 bases had no gene match. CDR3 in amino acids: CASSAPPTGKRGQPQHF. CDR3 bases: TGTGCCAGTAGTGCACCCCCGACAGGGAAAAGAGGTCAGCCCCAGCATTTT.

J is TRBJ1-2 and V is TRBV24-1; maybe TRBD1 (5 bases). There are 13 residues in the CDR3. CDR1 and CDR2 from the germline V gene are KGHDR and SFDVKD. The ends were cut back, 12 bases at V and 3 bases at J, with 16 bases in the middle. The CDR3: CAASGGSYYGYTF. CDR3 nucleotides: TGTGCCGCATCGGGGGGGTCGTACTATGGCTACACCTTC.

This sequence joins TRBV7-3 and TRBJ2-3, with D perhaps TRBD1 (6 bases). CDR1 and CDR2 from the germline V gene are SGHTA and FQGTGA. V lost 5 bases and J lost 6, with 12 bases in between. CDR3 length: 13 residues. The CDR3 DNA reads as TGTGCCAGCAGCCTCGAGAGGGGGGATACGCAGTATTTT. Protein product: CASSLERGDTQYF.

The chain couples TRBV11-3 to TRBJ1-2; 8 bases agree with TRBD1. V gave up 8 bases and J gave up 4 bases; unmatched junction bases: 12. This CDR3 is built from 15 residues. The germline V gene encodes CDR1 SGHNT and CDR2 YENEEA. The CDR3 DNA is TGTGCCAGCGGCTCAGGGGGCTTCCAATTCTATGGCTACACCTTC. It is translated as CASGSGGFQFYGYTF.

The rearrangement uses TRBV6-6 and TRBJ1-1; no firm D call. V lost 4 bases and J 3 bases, leaving 12 bases between the germline ends. This CDR3 region has 14 residues. Germline V gene data show CDR1 as MNHNY and CDR2 as SVGAGI (reference sequence). CDR3 in DNA: TGTGCCAGCAGTTTCGGGATGTCAGACACTGAAGCTTTCTTT. It encodes CASSFGMSDTEAFF.

The gene calls are TRBV4-3 and TRBJ2-4, with a weak D call TRBD1 (5 bases). Germline V gives CDR1 LGHNA, CDR2 YSLEER. V shed 4 bases and J shed 6 bases, with 16 bases lying between them. The CDR3 sequence is 15 residues long. The CDR3 reads CASSRSRVLGNIQYF. The CDR3 region has the DNA TGCGCCAGCAGCCGCTCCAGGGTGTTAGGAAACATTCAGTACTTC.

The rearrangement joins TRBV6-1 to TRBJ2-5; D possibly corresponds to TRBD1 (6 bases). Between the trimmed V and J ends, which lost 2 bases and 4 bases, there was a span of 14 bases. The CDR3 has 15 residues. Germline-derived CDR1 and CDR2 are MNHNS and SASEGT. The CDR3 region has the DNA TGTGCCAGCAGTGAATCCCGGACAGAAGGAGAGACCCAGTACTTC. Its translation is CASSESRTEGETQYF.

The J gene is TRBJ1-1, the V gene TRBV4-1; 9 positions match TRBD1. The CDR3 totals 15 residues. The germline V gene encodes CDR1 MGHRA and CDR2 YSYEKL. V lost 3 bases to trimming and J lost 1 base; unmatched junction nucleotides: 3. CDR3 coding DNA: TGCGCCAGCAGCCAGAGACAGGGGGAGAACACTGAAGCTTTCTTT. Encoded protein: CASSQRQGENTEAFF.

In nucleotides, the CDR3 is TGTGCCAGCAGCCAAGTGGCAGGGACAGGTAGTCAAGAGACCCAGTACTTC. Residues: CASSQVAGTGSQETQYF. This chain connects TRBV3-1 (or the pseudogene TRBV3-2) to TRBJ2-5; TRBD1 matches 8 bases. Germline V CDR1 and CDR2: LGHDT, YNNKEL (reference sequence). The CDR3 length is 17 residues. J was trimmed by 2 bases and V by 1 base; bases with no gene match: 9.

The V and J genes are TRBV5-4 and TRBJ2-7, with D possibly being TRBD1 (5 bases). The CDR3 length is 15 residues. Trimming pared 3 bases from V and 2 bases from J, leaving 15 bases between. Germline loops: CDR1 SGHNT, CDR2 YYREEE (reference sequence). CDR3 bases: TGTGCCAGCAGCTGGGGCCGGATACCGGCCTACGAGCAGTACTTC. Protein: CASSWGRIPAYEQYF. Based on the CDR3 plus reference TRBV5-4 and TRBJ2-7, the full variable domain is ETGVTQSPTHLIKTRGQQVTLRCSSQSGHNTVSWYQQALGQGPQFIFQYYREEENGRGNFPPRFSGLQFPNYSSELNVNALELDDSALYLCASSWGRIPAYEQYFGPGTRLTVT.

V gene TRBV3-1 (or the pseudogene TRBV3-2) combines with J gene TRBJ1-2; D remains ambiguous. Trimming pared 0 bases from V and 7 bases from J, leaving 12 bases between. Germline V gene lookup returns CDR1 LGHDT and CDR2 YNNKEL (reference sequence). The CDR3 consists of 14 residues. The CDR3 here is CASSQDRTEGGYTF. In DNA, the CDR3 is TGTGCCAGCAGCCAAGATCGAACAGAAGGTGGCTACACCTTC.

The chain employs TRBV4-2 and TRBJ1-2, with D tentatively TRBD1 (5 bases). The CDR3 spans 14 residues. Per germline, CDR1 LGHNA and CDR2 YNFKEQ. Between the trimmed V and J ends, which lost 4 bases and 8 bases, there was a span of 17 bases. DNA for the CDR3: TGTGCCAGCAGCCTCCCCGGCCCAGGGTTGGGCTACACCTTC. Translating gives CASSLPGPGLGYTF.

The chain has TRBV30 and TRBJ2-7, with 10 bases that match TRBD1. Germline V lookup: CDR1 GTSNPN, CDR2 SVGIG (reference sequence). CDR3 length: 15 residues. V lost 0 bases and J lost 3; bases outside the gene matches: 5. DNA of the CDR3: TGTGCCTGGAGTGTTGACAGGGACAGGGGCTACGAGCAGTACTTC. Its protein product is CAWSVDRDRGYEQYF.

This clone showed up just once. Other DNA sequences in this sample translate to the same CDR3. The V and J genes are TRBV24-1 and TRBJ2-1; D gene uncertain. CDR3 size: 13 residues. The V end was cut by 1 base, the J end by 9 bases, with 9 bases between. Germline CDR1 is KGHDR and CDR2 is SFDVKD. CDR3 in amino acids: CATSDFSSGEQFF. The CDR3 DNA reads as TGTGCCACCAGTGATTTTAGCAGTGGTGAGCAGTTCTTC.

This chain connects TRBV11-3 to TRBJ1-1; D remains unclear. This CDR3 is 14 amino acids long. Trimming removed 1 base from V and 2 bases from J, with 8 bases in between. Per the germline V gene, CDR1 is SGHNT and CDR2 is YENEEA. CDR3 amino acids: CASSLGRFNTEAFF. CDR3 nucleotides: TGTGCCAGCAGCTTAGGTCGGTTTAACACTGAAGCTTTCTTT.

This chain joins TRBV5-4 and TRBJ1-2; a possible D gene is TRBD1 (6 bases). Trimming cost V 4 bases and J 5 bases, with 15 bases left between them. The germline gives CDR1 SGHNT, CDR2 YYREEE (reference sequence). The CDR3 spans 14 residues. The CDR3 region is CASSLEGGRYGYTF. The CDR3 DNA reads TGTGCCAGCAGCCTTGAGGGGGGGAGGTATGGCTACACCTTC.

The rearrangement links TRBV11-3 to TRBJ2-1, with D perhaps matching TRBD2 (7 bases). Per germline, CDR1 SGHNT and CDR2 YENEEA. V was clipped by 3 bases and J by 15 bases, with 18 bases between them. The CDR3 totals 13 residues. The CDR3 nucleotides are TGTGCCAGCAGCTTGGGACCGGGGGGCCGTCGGTTCTTC. Protein: CASSLGPGGRRFF.

This clone occurred many times. The J gene is TRBJ1-2, the V gene TRBV11-1; D gene uncertain. CDR1 SGHAT and CDR2 FQDESV come from the germline V gene (reference sequence). This CDR3 region has 13 residues. V dropped 0 bases and J dropped 6 bases, with 8 bases sitting between them. Written as DNA, the CDR3 is TGTGCCAGCAGCTTAGCATTTAGTGATGGCTACACCTTC. Amino acids: CASSLAFSDGYTF.

The rearrangement joins TRBV14 to TRBJ1-6; 9 bases map to TRBD1. The ends lost 4 bases at V and 4 bases at J; junction bases unmatched: 5. This CDR3 is 16 amino acids long. Germline-derived CDR1 and CDR2 are SGHDN and FVKESK. CDR3 protein: CASSPTGGSYNSPLHF. In DNA, the CDR3 is TGTGCCAGCAGCCCTACAGGGGGCTCATATAATTCACCCCTCCACTTT.

This rearrangement joins TRBV5-1 to TRBJ1-6; D unclear. The germline V and J ends were trimmed by 1 base and 7 bases, with 9 bases remaining between them. The CDR3 contains 14 residues. Germline CDR1 and CDR2: SGHRS and YFSETQ. DNA of the CDR3: TGCGCCAGCAGCTTGCACAGAGAGAATTCACCCCTCCACTTT. Its translation: CASSLHRENSPLHF.